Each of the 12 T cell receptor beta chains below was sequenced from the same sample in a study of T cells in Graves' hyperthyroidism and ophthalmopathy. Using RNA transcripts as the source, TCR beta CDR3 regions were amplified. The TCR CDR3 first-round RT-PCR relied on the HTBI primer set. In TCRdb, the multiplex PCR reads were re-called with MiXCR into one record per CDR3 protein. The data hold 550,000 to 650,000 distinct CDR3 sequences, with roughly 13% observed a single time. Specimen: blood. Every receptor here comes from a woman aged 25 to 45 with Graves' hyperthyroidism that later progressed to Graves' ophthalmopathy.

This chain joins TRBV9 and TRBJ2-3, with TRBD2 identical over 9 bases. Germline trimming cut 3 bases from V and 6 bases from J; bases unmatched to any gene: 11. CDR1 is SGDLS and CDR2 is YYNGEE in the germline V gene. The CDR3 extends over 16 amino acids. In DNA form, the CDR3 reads TGTGCCAGCAGCGAACGACTAGCGGACCTTGGGGATACGCAGTATTTT. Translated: CASSERLADLGDTQYF.

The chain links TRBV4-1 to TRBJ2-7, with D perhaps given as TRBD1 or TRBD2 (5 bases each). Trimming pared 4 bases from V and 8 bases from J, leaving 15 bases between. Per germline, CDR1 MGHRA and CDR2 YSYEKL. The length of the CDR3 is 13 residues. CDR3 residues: CASSPPGLVQQYF. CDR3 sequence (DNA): TGCGCCAGCAGCCCCCCGGGGCTAGTCCAGCAGTACTTC.

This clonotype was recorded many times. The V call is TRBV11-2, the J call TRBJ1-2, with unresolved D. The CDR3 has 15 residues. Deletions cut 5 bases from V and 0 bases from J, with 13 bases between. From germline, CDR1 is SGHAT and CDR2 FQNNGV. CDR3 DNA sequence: TGTGCCAGCAGCCCTAGTGGGCCGACTAACTATGGCTACACCTTC. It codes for CASSPSGPTNYGYTF.

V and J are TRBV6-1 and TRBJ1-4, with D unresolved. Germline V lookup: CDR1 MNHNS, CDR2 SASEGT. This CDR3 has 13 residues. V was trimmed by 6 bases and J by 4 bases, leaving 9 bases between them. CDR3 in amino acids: CASRRDLNEKLFF. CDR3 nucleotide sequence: TGTGCCAGCAGACGAGACCTTAATGAAAAACTGTTTTTT.

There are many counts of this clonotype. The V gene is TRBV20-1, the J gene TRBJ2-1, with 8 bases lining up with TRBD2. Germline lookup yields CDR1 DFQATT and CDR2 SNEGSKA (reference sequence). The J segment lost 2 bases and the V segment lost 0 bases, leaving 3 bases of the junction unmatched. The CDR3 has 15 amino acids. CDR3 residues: CSARDSGKAYNEQFF. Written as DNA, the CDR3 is TGCAGTGCTAGAGATAGCGGGAAGGCCTACAATGAGCAGTTCTTC.

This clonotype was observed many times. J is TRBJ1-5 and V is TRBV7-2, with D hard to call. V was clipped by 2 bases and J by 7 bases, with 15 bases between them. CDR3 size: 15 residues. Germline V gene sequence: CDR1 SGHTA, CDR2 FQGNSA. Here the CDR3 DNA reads TGTGCCAGCAGCTTATTCTCCGGCTTGGGGCAGCCCCAGCATTTT. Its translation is CASSLFSGLGQPQHF. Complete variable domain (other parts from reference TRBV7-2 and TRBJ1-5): GAGVSQSPSNKVTEKGKDVELRCDPISGHTALYWYRQSLGQGLEFLIYFQGNSAPDKSGLPSDRFSAERTGGSVSTLTIQRTQQEDSAVYLCASSLFSGLGQPQHFGDGTRLSIL.

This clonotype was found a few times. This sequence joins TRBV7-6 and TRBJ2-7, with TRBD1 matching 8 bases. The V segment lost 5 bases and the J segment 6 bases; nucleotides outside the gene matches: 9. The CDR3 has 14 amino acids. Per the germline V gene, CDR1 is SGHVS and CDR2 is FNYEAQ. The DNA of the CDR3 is TGTGCCAGCAGCCTTCACCCGGACAGGGCCGAGCAGTACTTC. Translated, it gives CASSLHPDRAEQYF. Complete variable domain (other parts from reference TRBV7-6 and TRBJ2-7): GAGVSQSPRYKVTKRGQDVALRCDPISGHVSLYWYRQALGQGPEFLTYFNYEAQQDKSGLPNDRFSAERPEGSISTLTIQRTEQRDSAMYRCASSLHPDRAEQYFGPGTRLTVT.

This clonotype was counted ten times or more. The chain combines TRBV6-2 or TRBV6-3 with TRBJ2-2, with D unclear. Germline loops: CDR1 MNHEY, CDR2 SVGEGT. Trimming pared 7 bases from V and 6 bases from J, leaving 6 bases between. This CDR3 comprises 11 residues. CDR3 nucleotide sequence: TGTGCCAGCATCATCTCCGGGGAGCTGTTTTTT. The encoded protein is CASIISGELFF.

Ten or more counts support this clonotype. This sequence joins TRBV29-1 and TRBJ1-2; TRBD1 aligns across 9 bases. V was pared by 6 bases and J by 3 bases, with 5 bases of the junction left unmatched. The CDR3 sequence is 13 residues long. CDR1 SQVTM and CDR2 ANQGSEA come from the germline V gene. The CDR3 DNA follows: TGCAGCGTGGGGGACAGGGAGGACTATGGCTACACCTTC. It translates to CSVGDREDYGYTF. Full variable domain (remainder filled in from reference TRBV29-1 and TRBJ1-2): SAVISQKPSRDICQRGTSLTIQCQVDSQVTMMFWYRQQPGQSLTLIATANQGSEATYESGFVIDKFPISRPNLTFSTLTVSNMSPEDSSIYLCSVGDREDYGYTFGSGTRLTVV.

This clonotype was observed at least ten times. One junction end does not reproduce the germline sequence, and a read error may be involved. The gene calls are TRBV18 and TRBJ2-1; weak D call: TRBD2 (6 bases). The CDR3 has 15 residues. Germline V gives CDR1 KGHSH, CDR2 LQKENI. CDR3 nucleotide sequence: TGTGCCAGCTCACCAGCCCGGGACTCCAACAATGAGCAGTTCTTC. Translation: CASSPARDSNNEQFF.

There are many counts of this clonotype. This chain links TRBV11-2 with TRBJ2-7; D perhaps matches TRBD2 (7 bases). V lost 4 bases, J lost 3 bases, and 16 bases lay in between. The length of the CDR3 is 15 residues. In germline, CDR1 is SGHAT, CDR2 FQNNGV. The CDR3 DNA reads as TGTGCCAGCAGCTCCCTGGGAGGGGGTTTCTACGAGCAGTACTTC. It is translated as CASSSLGGGFYEQYF.

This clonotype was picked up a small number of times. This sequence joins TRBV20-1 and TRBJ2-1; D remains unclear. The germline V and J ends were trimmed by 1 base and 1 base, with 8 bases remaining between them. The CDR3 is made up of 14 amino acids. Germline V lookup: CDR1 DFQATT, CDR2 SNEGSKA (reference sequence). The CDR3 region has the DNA TGCAGTGCTAGAGGTGGTAATTCCTACAATGAGCAGTTCTTC. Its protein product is CSARGGNSYNEQFF.